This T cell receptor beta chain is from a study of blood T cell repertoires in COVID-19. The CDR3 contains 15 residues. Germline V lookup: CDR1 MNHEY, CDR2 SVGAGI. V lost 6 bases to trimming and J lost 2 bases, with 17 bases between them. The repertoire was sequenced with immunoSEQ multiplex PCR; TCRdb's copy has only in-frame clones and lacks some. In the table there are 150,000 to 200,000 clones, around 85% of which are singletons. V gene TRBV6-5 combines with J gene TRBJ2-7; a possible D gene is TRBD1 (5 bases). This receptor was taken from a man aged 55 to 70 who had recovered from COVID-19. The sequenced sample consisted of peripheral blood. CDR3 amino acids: CASSVVSKGTYEQYF. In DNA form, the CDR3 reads TGTGCCAGCAGCGTAGTATCGAAGGGGACCTACGAGCAGTACTTC.